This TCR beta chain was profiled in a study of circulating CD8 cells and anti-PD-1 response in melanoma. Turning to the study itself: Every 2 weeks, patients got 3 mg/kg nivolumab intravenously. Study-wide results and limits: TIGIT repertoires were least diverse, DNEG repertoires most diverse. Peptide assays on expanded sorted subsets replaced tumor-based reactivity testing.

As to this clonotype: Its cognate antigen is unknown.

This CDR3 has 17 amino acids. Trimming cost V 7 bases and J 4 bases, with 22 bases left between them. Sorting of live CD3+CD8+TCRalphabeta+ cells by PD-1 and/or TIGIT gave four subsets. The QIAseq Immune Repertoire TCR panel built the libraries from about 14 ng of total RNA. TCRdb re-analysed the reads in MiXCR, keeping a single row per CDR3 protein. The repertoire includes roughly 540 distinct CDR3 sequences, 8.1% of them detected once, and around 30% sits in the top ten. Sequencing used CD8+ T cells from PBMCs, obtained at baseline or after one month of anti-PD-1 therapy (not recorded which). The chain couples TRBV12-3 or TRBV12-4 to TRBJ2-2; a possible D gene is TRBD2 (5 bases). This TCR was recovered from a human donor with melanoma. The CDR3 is CASTEGIGIPFTGELFF. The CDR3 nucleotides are TGTGCCAGCACCGAGGGCATAGGGATCCCTTTCACCGGGGAGCTGTTTTTT.